The subject of this entry is one T cell receptor (beta chain). Germline CDR1 is LGHNA and CDR2 is YSLEER. This CDR3 has 14 amino acids. Between the trimmed V and J ends, which lost 0 bases and 4 bases, there was a span of 8 bases. This sample is drawn from a study of T cell responses to AZD1222 COVID-19 vaccine. Some clones are missing from TCRdb's copy, which holds only in-frame ones; the method was immunoSEQ multiplex PCR. The data contain around 200,000 clones, 85% to 90% of them seen just once; the ten biggest clones take up roughly 0.5%. The sequence was obtained from an adult in good health. The material was peripheral blood, obtained on day 0 of AZD1222 vaccination. The chain uses TRBV4-3 and TRBJ2-3; D gene unclear. The CDR3 DNA sequence: TGCGCCAGCAGCCAAGACAAGGGTCCAGATACGCAGTATTTT. It specifies CASSQDKGPDTQYF.